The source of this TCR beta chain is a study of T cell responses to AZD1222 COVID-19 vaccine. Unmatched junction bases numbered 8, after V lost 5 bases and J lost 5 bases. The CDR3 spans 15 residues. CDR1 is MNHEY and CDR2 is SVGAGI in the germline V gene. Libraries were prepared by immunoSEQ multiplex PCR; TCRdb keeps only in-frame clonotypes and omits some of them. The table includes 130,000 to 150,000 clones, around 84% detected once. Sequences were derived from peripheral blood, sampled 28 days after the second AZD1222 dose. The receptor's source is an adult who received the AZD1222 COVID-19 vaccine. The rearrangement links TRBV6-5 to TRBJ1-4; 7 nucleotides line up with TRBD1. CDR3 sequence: CASSPAGTVNEKLFF. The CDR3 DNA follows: TGTGCCAGCAGTCCGGCCGGGACAGTAAATGAAAAACTGTTTTTT.